This TCR beta chain was identified in a study of monozygotic twins with inflammatory bowel disease. Study-wide results and limits: Sharing of clonotypes with others was lower in IBD patients than in healthy twins, and this was especially so with disease activity.

This CDR3 contains 15 residues. Germline V gene sequence: CDR1 SGHAT, CDR2 FQNNGV. One entry per CDR3 protein, without DNA, is what TCRdb gives after re-calling the 5' RACE reads. In all, the sample yields 310,000 or so distinct CDR3 sequences. As to this clonotype: What it recognizes is unknown.

Sequencing was carried out using blood. The chain employs TRBV11-2 and TRBJ2-5; TCRdb returns TRBD1, unconfirmable since there is no DNA. The clonotype was recovered from a human donor with ulcerative colitis or Crohn's disease, or a healthy co-twin of an affected twin (not recorded which). The CDR3 loop is CASSLAGTYEETQYF.